This T cell receptor (beta chain) was captured in a study of T cells in Graves' hyperthyroidism and ophthalmopathy. Across the whole study: At the time of initial diagnosis and before any treatment, peripheral blood was collected.

Regions amplified from RNA transcripts were the TCR beta CDR3 regions. First-round RT-PCR with HTBI primers amplified the TCR CDR3 region. MiXCR, run by TCRdb on the multiplex PCR reads, gives a single entry per CDR3 protein. The profile covers around 450,000 distinct CDR3 sequences, with approximately 14% appearing a single time and 5% to 6% taken by the ten largest. Many counts were recorded for this clonotype. What it binds is unknown. PBMCs came from about 10 ml fresh peripheral blood. Findings of the study overall: Blood also contained most expanded thyroid clonotypes above 0.001.

V was clipped by 1 base and J by 6 bases, with 14 bases between them. The CDR3 sequence is 15 residues long. Germline V lookup: CDR1 SGHRS, CDR2 YFSETQ. This chain links TRBV5-1 with TRBJ2-1; weak D call: TRBD2 (5 bases). Sequenced material: blood. The TCR comes from a young woman with Graves' hyperthyroidism. CDR3 sequence reads: CASSLRSGTGNEQFF. The CDR3 nucleotides read TGCGCCAGCAGCTTGCGATCGGGAACGGGCAATGAGCAGTTCTTC.